The 12 T cell receptor beta chains listed next were all sequenced from one sample in a study of shared clonotypes between healthy human individuals. Produced via immunoSEQ multiplex PCR; TCRdb's table is partial and in-frame only. In the table there are hundreds of thousands of clones, roughly 96% of which are singletons. CD45RO negativity and positive selection for CCR7 defined naive CD8 cells, a population that excluded terminally differentiated effector memory CD45RA+ cells. The source material was naive CD8+ T cells sorted from blood. The receptors stem from a woman in her twenties or thirties in good health.

This rearrangement joins TRBV11-2 to TRBJ2-7; a possible D gene is TRBD1 (5 bases). Germline V gives CDR1 SGHAT, CDR2 FQNNGV. The CDR3 is 13 residues long. V gave up 2 bases and J gave up 2 bases, with 7 bases separating them. CDR3 loop: CASSLTGTYEQYF. For the CDR3, the DNA is TGTGCCAGCAGCTTAACAGGTACCTACGAGCAGTACTTC.

The chain couples TRBV7-9 to TRBJ2-7; no definite D call. The CDR3 is made up of 12 amino acids. Germline V gene lookup returns CDR1 SEHNR and CDR2 FQNEAQ (reference sequence). V lost 1 base to trimming and J lost 5 bases, with 6 bases between them. CDR3 nucleotide sequence: TGTGCCAGCAGCTTAGATGACAACGAGCAGTACTTC. Amino acids: CASSLDDNEQYF.

The chain couples TRBV5-5 to TRBJ1-1, with 9 bases fitting TRBD1. With V trimmed by 5 bases and J by 6 bases, 2 bases remained unmatched. Germline values: CDR1 SGHKS, CDR2 YYEKEE (reference sequence). The CDR3 totals 12 residues. For the CDR3, the DNA is TGTGCCAGCAGAGACAGGGGGTCTGAAGCTTTCTTT. This encodes CASRDRGSEAFF.

The rearrangement joins TRBV29-1 to TRBJ2-3; TRBD2 aligns across 8 bases. The CDR3 has 15 residues. Germline CDR1 is SQVTM and CDR2 is ANQGSEA. The V gene end was trimmed by 4 bases and the J gene end by 6 bases; junction bases not matched to a gene: 12. The chain's CDR3 is CSVGLARSSLDTQYF. The CDR3 coding sequence is TGCAGCGTTGGACTAGCGAGGTCCTCCTTGGATACGCAGTATTTT.

This clone has only one observation. The rearrangement joins TRBV4-2 to TRBJ2-1; D could derive from TRBD1 or TRBD2 (6 bases each). In germline, CDR1 is LGHNA, CDR2 YNFKEQ. V lost 6 bases to trimming and J lost 5 bases, with 26 bases between them. This CDR3 is 18 amino acids long. DNA for the CDR3: TGTGCCAGCAGGGGGGGCGGCCCGGGAGCGGTGGCTCACAATGAGCAGTTCTTC. Its protein is CASRGGGPGAVAHNEQFF.

CDR3 loop: CASTATGTGEYEQYF. The DNA for the CDR3 is TGTGCCAGCACCGCTACTGGGACAGGGGAATACGAGCAGTACTTC. The chain joins TRBV2 to TRBJ2-7, with TRBD1 matching over 10 bases. Trimming took 7 bases from V and 4 from J; bases not matched to a gene: 10. The CDR3 contains 15 residues. Germline V gives CDR1 SNHLY, CDR2 FYNNEI.

The genes are TRBV28 and TRBJ2-5; weak D call: TRBD1 (6 bases). The last part of the DNA fits TRBJ2-7 better; the J call may be wrong. The germline gives CDR1 MDHEN, CDR2 SYDVKM. CDR3 length equals 15 residues. This CDR3 reads CASSSPRTVVYEQYF. The CDR3 region has the DNA TGTGCCAGCAGTTCCCCCCGGACAGTGGTGTACGAGCAGTACTTC.

The CDR3 here is CASSWGDRAHQPQHF. The CDR3 nucleotides read TGTGCCAGCAGCTGGGGGGACAGGGCCCATCAGCCCCAGCATTTT. The V gene is TRBV7-6, the J gene TRBJ1-5, with TRBD1 matching over 9 bases. The V gene end was trimmed by 4 bases and the J gene end by 5 bases; junction bases not matched to a gene: 6. Germline CDR1 and CDR2: SGHVS and FNYEAQ. The CDR3 spans 15 residues.

Of note for this clone: The junction departs from germline at one end; a sequencing error may be responsible. The V call is TRBV4-1, the J call TRBJ2-2; D remains unclear. CDR1 is MGHRA and CDR2 is YSYEKL in the germline V gene. This CDR3 has 15 residues. CDR3 sequence reads: CASSSPQAITAELFF. The CDR3 DNA reads TGCGCCAGCAGCTCGCCCCAGGCGATAACCGCGGAGCTGTTTTTT.

This rearrangement joins TRBV10-2 to TRBJ2-7, with 7 bases identical to TRBD1. The length of the CDR3 is 15 residues. Germline values: CDR1 WSHSY, CDR2 SAAADI. Losses at the gene ends were 0 bases for V and 4 bases for J; bases not matched to a gene: 6. CDR3 in DNA: TGCGCCAGCAGTGAGTCGAGGACAGGAGCGTACGAGCAGTACTTC. This encodes CASSESRTGAYEQYF.

This chain uses TRBV27 with TRBJ2-1, with a possible D match to TRBD2 (6 bases). This CDR3 contains 16 residues. Trimming shortened V by 3 bases and J by 4 bases, and 16 bases separated the two germline ends. From germline, CDR1 is MNHEY and CDR2 SMNVEV (reference sequence). The CDR3 sequence: CASSFPLLACYNEQFF. CDR3 DNA: TGTGCCAGCAGTTTTCCCTTACTAGCTTGTTACAATGAGCAGTTCTTC.

J is TRBJ2-1 and V is TRBV15; 11 bases line up with TRBD2. V shed 4 bases, J shed 6 bases, and the junction held 8 bases outside the gene matches. The CDR3 totals 16 residues. Germline values: CDR1 LNHNV, CDR2 YYDKDF (reference sequence). The CDR3 bases are TGTGCCACCAGCATACTAGGGACTAGCGGACTCAATGAGCAGTTCTTC. Amino acid sequence: CATSILGTSGLNEQFF.